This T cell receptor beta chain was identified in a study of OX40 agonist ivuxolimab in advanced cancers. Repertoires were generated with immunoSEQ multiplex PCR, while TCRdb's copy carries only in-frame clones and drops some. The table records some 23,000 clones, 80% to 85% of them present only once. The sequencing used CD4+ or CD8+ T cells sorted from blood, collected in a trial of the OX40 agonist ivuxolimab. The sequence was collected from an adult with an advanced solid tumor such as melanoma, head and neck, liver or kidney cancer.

In DNA, the CDR3 is TGCAGCGTCCTTAGTCGAGGAAACACCATATATTTT. Protein sequence: CSVLSRGNTIYF. The V gene is TRBV29-1, the J gene TRBJ1-3; no definite D call. This CDR3 has 12 residues. Germline lookup yields CDR1 SQVTM and CDR2 ANQGSEA. V was clipped by 6 bases and J by 4 bases, with 10 bases between them.